In this sample, the clone carrying this T cell receptor beta chain turned up a few times. Its antigen is unknown. This sample is drawn from a study of CD8 T cells in ankylosing spondylitis. Looked up from germline, CDR1 is MNHEY and CDR2 is SMNVEV (reference sequence). With 5 bases removed from V and 4 bases from J, the gap between germline ends came to 21 bases. The CDR3 contains 17 residues. Study-level points and caveats: For ankylosing spondylitis blood, a TCR beta motif of under 10 highly homologous variants appeared characteristic. The authors reported significant enrichment of disease-linked clones in matched ankylosing spondylitis synovial fluid.

TCRdb re-called the 5' RACE reads through MiXCR, storing one row per CDR3 protein. The sample has over 600,000 distinct CDR3 sequences; 15% to 20% are singletons. The rearrangement joins TRBV27 to TRBJ2-1; no firm D call. What was sequenced was blood, either unsorted or a sorted T cell fraction (not recorded which). The origin of this receptor is a male donor with ankylosing spondylitis. The CDR3 reads CASSISLILRPYNEQFF. CDR3 coding DNA: TGTGCCAGCAGTATTTCACTTATCCTAAGGCCATACAATGAGCAGTTCTTC.